Shown below are 15 T cell receptor beta chains from a single sample sequenced in a study of blood T cell repertoires in COVID-19. Clones were sequenced by immunoSEQ multiplex PCR, and TCRdb holds only the in-frame ones, with some missing. The sample yields around 250,000 clones, approximately 87% seen once. Input material: peripheral blood. All receptors come from a man in his sixties who had recovered from COVID-19.

The genes are TRBV6-6 and TRBJ2-5, with 7 bases fitting TRBD1. Germline V CDR1 and CDR2: MNHNY, SVGAGI (reference sequence). This CDR3 contains 13 residues. The V gene end was trimmed by 6 bases and the J gene end by 5 bases; junction bases not matched to a gene: 6. CDR3 bases: TGTGCCAGCAGACTCGACAGGGCCGAGACCCAGTACTTC. The encoded protein is CASRLDRAETQYF.

The V call is TRBV5-1, the J call TRBJ2-3, with 9 positions matching TRBD2. The CDR3 is 18 residues long. J gave up 0 bases and V 1 base, and 9 bases lay outside the gene matches. Germline CDR1 SGHRS, CDR2 YFSETQ. CDR3 protein: CASSLSLAGITSTDTQYF. DNA for the CDR3: TGCGCCAGCAGCTTGAGCCTAGCGGGGATAACTAGCACAGATACGCAGTATTTT.

The J gene is TRBJ2-2, the V gene TRBV19; 7 bases are a match to TRBD2. V shed 7 bases, J shed 10 bases, and the junction held 12 bases outside the gene matches. This CDR3 contains 14 residues. CDR1 is LNHDA, CDR2 SQIVND, per germline (reference sequence). The CDR3 nucleotides read TGTGCCAGTACGGGGACTATCCCCAGCGAGGAGCTGTTTTTT. This codes for CASTGTIPSEELFF. The full variable domain, rest sourced from reference TRBV19 and TRBJ2-2, is DGGITQSPKYLFRKEGQNVTLSCEQNLNHDAMYWYRQDPGQGLRLIYYSQIVNDFQKGDIAEGYSVSREKKESFPLTVTSAQKNPTAFYLCASTGTIPSEELFFGEGSRLTVL.

The chain employs TRBV5-1 and TRBJ1-1, with D maybe TRBD1 (6 bases). Germline V gene lookup returns CDR1 SGHRS and CDR2 YFSETQ. Between the trimmed V and J ends, which lost 2 bases and 4 bases, there was a span of 18 bases. The CDR3 extends over 16 amino acids. The CDR3 is CASSFGPTGSVTEAFF. CDR3 sequence (DNA): TGCGCCAGCAGCTTCGGCCCCACAGGGTCGGTCACTGAAGCTTTCTTT.

This rearrangement joins TRBV5-1 to TRBJ2-3; 11 nucleotides align to TRBD1. Losses at the gene ends were 4 bases for V and 4 bases for J; bases not matched to a gene: 5. The CDR3 spans 15 residues. Germline V lookup: CDR1 SGHRS, CDR2 YFSETQ. The CDR3 loop is CASSRTGGVADTQYF. CDR3 coding DNA: TGCGCCAGCAGCAGGACAGGGGGCGTTGCAGATACGCAGTATTTT.

The rearrangement joins TRBV10-3 to TRBJ1-6; tentative D call: TRBD1 (5 bases). V lost 10 bases and J 5 bases, leaving 9 bases between the germline ends. The germline V gene has CDR1 ENHRY and CDR2 SYGVKD. The CDR3 is 12 residues long. The CDR3 DNA reads TGTGCCACTAGGACAAATAATTCACCCCTCCACTTT. Amino acids: CATRTNNSPLHF.

The chain has TRBV12-3 or TRBV12-4 and TRBJ1-5, with a possible D match to TRBD1 (5 bases). The CDR3 is 13 amino acids. V shed 6 bases and J shed 7 bases, with 13 bases lying between them. In nucleotides, the CDR3 is TGTGCCAGCAGCGAACGGGGGAAGCAGCCCCAGCATTTT. This translates into CASSERGKQPQHF.

This chain links TRBV7-9 with TRBJ2-7, with TRBD2 matching 9 bases. Trimming cost V 5 bases and J 0 bases; bases outside gene matches: 11. Germline CDR1 is SEHNR and CDR2 is FQNEAQ (reference sequence). The CDR3 covers 17 residues. CDR3 sequence: CASSPVEVSGSSYEQYF. The CDR3 DNA follows: TGTGCCAGCAGCCCCGTCGAGGTTAGCGGGAGCTCCTACGAGCAGTACTTC.

The CDR3 sequence is CSAIRDTSTDTQYF. DNA for the CDR3: TGCAGCGCTATCCGGGACACAAGCACAGATACGCAGTATTTT. V usage is TRBV29-1 and J usage is TRBJ2-3, with a tentative D call TRBD1 (6 bases). Trimming took off 7 bases at V and 0 bases at J, with 14 bases between the two ends. Germline CDR1 reads SQVTM; CDR2 reads ANQGSEA. The length of the CDR3 is 14 residues.

This sequence joins TRBV5-4 and TRBJ1-1; 9 nucleotides align to TRBD1. Per germline, CDR1 SGHNT and CDR2 YYREEE (reference sequence). There are 14 residues in the CDR3. Germline trimming cut 4 bases from V and 7 bases from J; bases unmatched to any gene: 8. The CDR3 region is CASSPRQGGNEAFF. In DNA, the CDR3 is TGTGCCAGCAGCCCGCGACAGGGGGGTAATGAAGCTTTCTTT.

The chain joins TRBV29-1 to TRBJ1-2; 9 bases match TRBD1. CDR3 length equals 16 residues. Germline V gives CDR1 SQVTM, CDR2 ANQGSEA. Trimming at V came to 8 bases and at J to 2 bases, leaving 15 bases not matched to a gene. The CDR3 nucleotides read TGCAGCATCGATGGGGGACGGACAGGGGTCAACTATGGCTACACCTTC. It codes for CSIDGGRTGVNYGYTF.

The chain combines TRBV6-5 with TRBJ1-1; 7 bases align to TRBD1. Trimming at V came to 6 bases and at J to 6 bases, leaving 7 bases not matched to a gene. The germline V gene has CDR1 MNHEY and CDR2 SVGAGI. This CDR3 region has 13 residues. This CDR3 reads CASSIEGAAEAFF. The CDR3 coding sequence is TGTGCCAGCAGCATTGAGGGGGCGGCTGAAGCTTTCTTT.

This chain links TRBV5-5 with TRBJ2-1; the match to TRBD1 covers 8 bases. This CDR3 has 17 residues. V was clipped by 0 bases and J by 3 bases; unmatched bases: 8. The germline gives CDR1 SGHKS, CDR2 YYEKEE (reference sequence). DNA for the CDR3: TGTGCCAGCAGCTTGGCGCCAGGGGGCACGAACTACAATGAGCAGTTCTTC. Translation: CASSLAPGGTNYNEQFF.

The V gene is TRBV19, the J gene TRBJ2-6; the match to TRBD1 covers 9 bases. With 4 bases clipped from V and 0 bases from J, the junction kept 4 bases outside the gene matches. CDR1 is LNHDA, CDR2 SQIVND, per germline (reference sequence). The CDR3 spans 17 residues. The CDR3 bases are TGTGCCAGTAGTAAGGGACAGGGAGTCTCTGGGGCCAACGTCCTGACTTTC. It yields the protein CASSKGQGVSGANVLTF.

The CDR3 loop reads CASRVQGARNSPLHF. DNA for the CDR3: TGTGCCAGCAGGGTACAGGGGGCCAGGAATTCACCCCTCCACTTT. The rearrangement links TRBV2 to TRBJ1-6; 9 bases line up with TRBD1. This CDR3 contains 15 residues. Germline trimming cut 6 bases from V and 7 bases from J; bases unmatched to any gene: 7. Germline CDR1 SNHLY, CDR2 FYNNEI.